Each of the 15 T cell receptor beta chains below was sequenced from the same sample in a study of blood T cells in healthy people across ages. The second PCR ran roughly 6 to 12 cycles with a sample-barcoded 5' primer and J-beta primers. TCRdb re-analysed the 5' RACE reads in MiXCR, keeping a single row per CDR3 protein. The data show around 1,000,000 distinct CDR3 sequences, around two fifths seen once. Specimen: blood. These receptors all come from a young man in good health.

The CDR3 nucleotides read TGCGCCAGCAGCAGGAGGGACAGACCGAACACTGAAGCTTTCTTT. Translation: CASSRRDRPNTEAFF. The chain recombines TRBV5-1 with TRBJ1-1, with 7 nucleotides matching TRBD1. The CDR3 covers 15 residues. V lost 4 bases to trimming and J lost 1 base; unmatched junction nucleotides: 7. Germline CDR1 and CDR2: SGHRS and YFSETQ.

This clonotype was seen only a few times. CDR3 amino acids: CASSFNGGLDYGYTF. The CDR3 region has the DNA TGTGCCAGCAGCTTCAACGGGGGGTTAGACTATGGCTACACCTTC. The genes are TRBV7-9 and TRBJ1-2; perhaps TRBD1 as D (5 bases). V was pared by 3 bases and J by 3 bases, with 14 bases between. Germline lookup yields CDR1 SEHNR and CDR2 FQNEAQ (reference sequence). There are 15 residues in the CDR3.

This clonotype was seen more than once but under ten times. The CDR3 DNA sequence: TGCAGTGCTAGAAAGGGACTAGACAATGAGCAGTTCTTC. As protein: CSARKGLDNEQFF. The rearrangement uses TRBV20-1 and TRBJ2-1; the match to TRBD2 covers 8 bases. The germline V gene has CDR1 DFQATT and CDR2 SNEGSKA (reference sequence). The V and J ends lost 2 bases and 5 bases, in that order; junction bases with no gene match: 2. The CDR3 is made up of 13 amino acids.

This clonotype was picked up many times. V usage is TRBV2 and J usage is TRBJ2-2; the D gene is possibly TRBD1 (6 bases). V dropped 6 bases and J dropped 2 bases, with 13 bases sitting between them. CDR3 length equals 15 residues. The germline V gene encodes CDR1 SNHLY and CDR2 FYNNEI. In DNA form, the CDR3 reads TGTGCCAGCAGCCTAAGACAGGTCAACACCGGGGAGCTGTTTTTT. This codes for CASSLRQVNTGELFF.

The table lists this clonotype with many counts. The V gene is TRBV6-6, the J gene TRBJ2-3; TRBD1 might be the D (5 bases). V lost 0 bases, J lost 6 bases, and 10 bases lay in between. CDR3 size: 14 residues. Germline V gene data show CDR1 as MNHNY and CDR2 as SVGAGI (reference sequence). The CDR3 region is CASSYSEQEDTQYF. CDR3 sequence (DNA): TGTGCCAGCAGTTACTCGGAACAGGAGGATACGCAGTATTTT.

This clonotype has just a few counts. V and J are TRBV2 and TRBJ1-5; possibly TRBD1 for D (6 bases). The CDR3 consists of 13 residues. Germline V gene data show CDR1 as SNHLY and CDR2 as FYNNEI. Between the trimmed V and J ends, which lost 3 bases and 5 bases, there was a span of 8 bases. CDR3: CASSEDRHQPQHF. CDR3 bases: TGTGCCAGCAGTGAGGACAGACATCAGCCCCAGCATTTT.

This clonotype was detected only a few times. J is TRBJ1-2 and V is TRBV4-3, with 10 bases identical to TRBD1. V gave up 1 base and J gave up 5 bases; unmatched junction bases: 7. Germline lookup yields CDR1 LGHNA and CDR2 YSLEER. The CDR3 is 16 residues long. CDR3 region: CASSQAPDRGLYGYTF. CDR3 sequence (DNA): TGCGCCAGCAGCCAAGCCCCCGACAGGGGGCTATATGGCTACACCTTC.

The rearrangement joins TRBV12-3 or TRBV12-4 to TRBJ1-6; D is perhaps TRBD1 (5 bases). The CDR3 covers 15 residues. Deletions cut 5 bases from V and 7 bases from J, with 15 bases between. CDR3 in amino acids: CASSPGLTGNSPLHF. In DNA form, the CDR3 reads TGTGCCAGCAGTCCGGGACTCACGGGGAATTCACCCCTCCACTTT.

About this clonotype itself: At one end the junction does not follow the germline gene, possibly because of a read error. CDR3 protein: CSARTPGRLDTDAQYF. CDR3 nucleotide sequence: TGCAGTGCTAGAACTCCAGGCAGACTGGACACAGATGCGCAGTATTTT. The V and J genes are TRBV20-1 and TRBJ2-3; TRBD1 might be the D (5 bases). The CDR3 sequence is 16 residues long. In germline, CDR1 is DFQATT, CDR2 SNEGSKA (reference sequence).

This clonotype was seen a handful of times. The V call is TRBV27, the J call TRBJ2-3; TRBD1 matches at 7 bases. The CDR3 consists of 15 residues. Germline CDR1 and CDR2: MNHEY and SMNVEV (reference sequence). V lost 7 bases and J lost 0; bases outside the gene matches: 7. The CDR3 spells CASKSPGQSTDTQYF. CDR3 DNA: TGTGCCAGCAAATCCCCGGGACAGAGCACAGATACGCAGTATTTT.

This clonotype appeared a few times. The chain employs TRBV2 and TRBJ1-1; TRBD1 aligns across 8 bases. CDR1 is SNHLY and CDR2 is FYNNEI in the germline V gene. This CDR3 has 15 residues. Unmatched junction bases numbered 8, after V lost 1 base and J lost 7 bases. The CDR3 nucleotides read TGTGCCAGCAGTGAAGGGACAGGGAGGCGAGGTGAAGCTTTCTTT. It is translated as CASSEGTGRRGEAFF.

On this clonotype itself: Compared with germline, one end of the junction differs, possibly owing to a read error. The chain employs TRBV2 and TRBJ2-3; 8 bases agree with TRBD1. In germline, CDR1 is SNHLY, CDR2 FYNNEI. There are 15 residues in the CDR3. The chain's CDR3 is CSSSDQTGVVDTQYF. The DNA of the CDR3 is TGTTCCAGCAGTGACCAGACAGGGGTGGTGGATACGCAGTATTTT. The complete variable domain, with remaining parts taken from reference TRBV2 and TRBJ2-3, reads EPEVTQTPSHQVTQMGQEVILRCVPISNHLYFYWYRQILGQKVEFLVSFYNNEISEKSEIFDDQFSVERPDGSNFTLKIRSTKLEDSAMYFCSSSDQTGVVDTQYFGPGTRLTVL.

The J gene is TRBJ2-3, the V gene TRBV4-1; 10 nucleotides align to TRBD1. The length of the CDR3 is 15 residues. Germline V lookup: CDR1 MGHRA, CDR2 YSYEKL. With 3 bases clipped from V and 11 bases from J, the junction kept 11 bases outside the gene matches. CDR3: CASSQGTGANNEQYF. The CDR3 DNA reads TGCGCCAGCAGCCAGGGGACAGGGGCCAACAATGAGCAGTATTTT.

CDR3 amino acids: CSVGSSSAGSGYTF. The DNA of the CDR3 is TGCAGCGTCGGATCTTCAAGCGCGGGCTCTGGCTACACCTTC. The V gene is TRBV29-1, the J gene TRBJ1-2; no firm D call. CDR1 and CDR2 from the germline V gene are SQVTM and ANQGSEA. V gave up 6 bases and J gave up 7 bases, with 21 bases separating them. The CDR3 has 14 amino acids.

Regarding this clonotype: This may be a read error, as it is one base from a much larger clone. The chain combines TRBV20-1 with TRBJ2-3; 12 bases align to TRBD2. V lost 5 bases and J lost 7; bases outside the gene matches: 10. Germline V gives CDR1 DFQATT, CDR2 SNEGSKA (reference sequence). The CDR3 is made up of 15 amino acids. CDR3 protein: CSAGPLAGGPNTQYF. The CDR3 bases are TGCAGTGCTGGCCCTCTAGCGGGGGGGCCCAATACGCAGTATTTT.